Following are 14 T cell receptor beta chains from one sample sequenced in a study of T cell responses to AZD1222 COVID-19 vaccine listed by TCRdb under 2021. The library was obtained by the immunoSEQ multiplex PCR assay. The immuneACCESS repertoire file appears here via TCRdb, limited to in-frame rearrangements. These files lack a portion of the clones; in checked studies, under half of the deficit traces to unresolved V genes, and the cause of the others is not known. The sample has some 140,000 clones on record, 85% to 95% of them singletons. 2.5% to 3% of the sample rests with the top ten. This specimen's time point label, per the study, means: baseline before first vaccination. Sequencing was performed on peripheral blood, taken on day 0 of AZD1222 vaccination. The receptors were gathered from an adult in good health.

This clone has more than one count but fewer than ten. The rearrangement joins TRBV7-2 to TRBJ2-1; 8 bases line up with TRBD2. The germline CDR1 and CDR2 sequences are SGHTA and FQGNSA. Germline trimming cut 5 bases from V and 8 bases from J; bases unmatched to any gene: 23. This CDR3 has 19 amino acids. Here the CDR3 DNA reads TGTGCCAGCAGCCCGCGGGGGGTCAGCGCCGCCTCGGGAATTGATGAGCAGTTCTTC. Protein sequence: CASSPRGVSAASGIDEQFF. The variable domain in full, with the rest retrieved from reference TRBV7-2 and TRBJ2-1, is GAGVSQSPSNKVTEKGKDVELRCDPISGHTALYWYRQSLGQGLEFLIYFQGNSAPDKSGLPSDRFSAERTGGSVSTLTIQRTQQEDSAVYLCASSPRGVSAASGIDEQFFGPGTRLTVL.

V and J are TRBV14 and TRBJ2-5; tentative D call: TRBD1 (6 bases). V was clipped by 0 bases and J by 7 bases, with 15 bases between them. From germline, CDR1 is SGHDN and CDR2 FVKESK. The CDR3 is 15 amino acids. The CDR3 DNA follows: TGTGCCAGCAGCCAAGATCGCAGGGGCTCAGGGACCCAGTACTTC. Translating it yields CASSQDRRGSGTQYF.

J is TRBJ2-1 and V is TRBV28, with 9 bases matching TRBD2. The CDR3 consists of 15 residues. CDR1 is MDHEN and CDR2 is SYDVKM in the germline V gene. V shed 2 bases, J shed 7 bases, and the junction held 6 bases outside the gene matches. CDR3 sequence reads: CASSLLGREGNEQFF. The CDR3 DNA follows: TGTGCCAGCAGTTTACTGGGGCGGGAGGGGAATGAGCAGTTCTTC. Complete variable domain (other parts from reference TRBV28 and TRBJ2-1): DVKVTQSSRYLVKRTGEKVFLECVQDMDHENMFWYRQDPGLGLRLIYFSYDVKMKEKGDIPEGYSVSREKKERFSLILESASTNQTSMYLCASSLLGREGNEQFFGPGTRLTVL.

The rearrangement uses TRBV13 and TRBJ1-1; TRBD1 agrees at 9 bases. Germline trimming cut 5 bases from V and 5 bases from J; bases unmatched to any gene: 6. Per germline, CDR1 PRHDT and CDR2 FYEKMQ (reference sequence). The CDR3 runs to 14 residues. The CDR3 sequence is CASSRDRVSTEAFF. For the CDR3, the DNA is TGTGCCAGCAGCCGGGACAGGGTGAGTACTGAAGCTTTCTTT.

The rearrangement uses TRBV19 and TRBJ2-2, with D perhaps TRBD2 (6 bases). Germline CDR1 is LNHDA and CDR2 is SQIVND (reference sequence). V lost 4 bases, J lost 7 bases, and 19 bases lay in between. The CDR3 runs to 16 residues. The DNA of the CDR3 is TGTGCCAGTAGTACAACGGGAGCCCCGTATCTCGGGGAGCTGTTTTTT. Translated, it gives CASSTTGAPYLGELFF.

This clone was observed a single time. The chain joins TRBV30 to TRBJ2-5, with D perhaps TRBD2 (5 bases). The CDR3 is 13 amino acids. V lost 3 bases and J lost 4, with 12 bases in between. Germline V gene lookup returns CDR1 GTSNPN and CDR2 SVGIG (reference sequence). As DNA, the CDR3 is TGTGCCTGGAGCCCGAGTGGGAGAGAGACCCAGTACTTC. Translation gives CAWSPSGRETQYF.

The chain is built from TRBV30 and TRBJ1-2, with 7 bases fitting TRBD1. The CDR3 length is 13 residues. Germline V gene lookup returns CDR1 GTSNPN and CDR2 SVGIG (reference sequence). V lost 7 bases to trimming and J lost 3 bases; unmatched junction nucleotides: 8. CDR3 protein: CASPDRTHYGYTF. For the CDR3, the DNA is TGTGCCTCGCCGGACAGGACACACTATGGCTACACCTTC.

V is TRBV28 and J is TRBJ2-7, with no clear D. Germline V gives CDR1 MDHEN, CDR2 SYDVKM. The CDR3 extends over 16 amino acids. V shed 6 bases and J shed 0 bases, with 18 bases lying between them. The DNA of the CDR3 is TGTGCCAGCAGGCCAGTGGGCCTCCTTAGCTCCTACGAGCAGTACTTC. It is translated as CASRPVGLLSSYEQYF. Full variable domain (outside the CDR3, taken from reference TRBV28 and TRBJ2-7): DVKVTQSSRYLVKRTGEKVFLECVQDMDHENMFWYRQDPGLGLRLIYFSYDVKMKEKGDIPEGYSVSREKKERFSLILESASTNQTSMYLCASRPVGLLSSYEQYFGPGTRLTVT.

The chain uses TRBV9 and TRBJ1-4, with D possibly TRBD1 on 6 matching bases. CDR1 and CDR2 (germline): SGDLS, YYNGEE. The CDR3 extends over 17 amino acids. Between the trimmed V and J ends, which lost 2 bases and 0 bases, there was a span of 14 bases. CDR3 loop: CASSVGAATSTNEKLFF. The CDR3 DNA follows: TGTGCCAGCAGCGTGGGGGCAGCTACATCAACTAATGAAAAACTGTTTTTT.

V is TRBV7-2 and J is TRBJ2-3; D ambiguous. CDR1 is SGHTA, CDR2 FQGNSA, per germline. V lost 4 bases, J lost 0 bases, and 14 bases lay in between. The length of the CDR3 is 16 residues. CDR3: CASSSVSGLSTDTQYF. As DNA, the CDR3 is TGTGCCAGCAGCTCCGTTTCCGGGCTTAGCACAGATACGCAGTATTTT.

J is TRBJ1-2 and V is TRBV2, with no clear D. The V and J ends lost 4 bases and 11 bases respectively, with 14 bases between them. CDR1 and CDR2 from the germline V gene are SNHLY and FYNNEI. The CDR3 is 12 residues long. The CDR3 sequence: CASSVVQGRYTF. CDR3 bases: TGTGCCAGCAGTGTGGTGCAAGGGAGGTACACCTTC. Full variable domain (remainder filled in from reference TRBV2 and TRBJ1-2): EPEVTQTPSHQVTQMGQEVILRCVPISNHLYFYWYRQILGQKVEFLVSFYNNEISEKSEIFDDQFSVERPDGSNFTLKIRSTKLEDSAMYFCASSVVQGRYTFGSGTRLTVV.

The gene calls are TRBV27 and TRBJ2-3, with D maybe TRBD2 (5 bases). Germline V CDR1 and CDR2: MNHEY, SMNVEV (reference sequence). The CDR3 is 14 amino acids. V shed 3 bases and J shed 1 base, with 8 bases lying between them. Here the CDR3 DNA reads TGTGCCAGCAGTTTTTACGGGGGCACAGATACGCAGTATTTT. It encodes CASSFYGGTDTQYF.

The chain uses TRBV11-3 and TRBJ2-5; D is perhaps TRBD1 (6 bases). V was shortened by 1 base and J by 2 bases, with 11 bases between the two germline ends. Germline values: CDR1 SGHNT, CDR2 YENEEA. This CDR3 is 15 amino acids long. The CDR3 reads CASSLGLGHQETQYF. CDR3 DNA sequence: TGTGCCAGCAGCTTAGGATTGGGACATCAAGAGACCCAGTACTTC.

This chain uses TRBV18 with TRBJ1-1, with unresolved D. Trimming shortened V by 3 bases and J by 1 base, and 9 bases separated the two germline ends. The V gene's germline CDR1 is KGHSH and CDR2 LQKENI. The CDR3 is 14 residues long. CDR3 bases: TGTGCCAGCTCACCTACGATGGAGAACACTGAAGCTTTCTTT. This sequence encodes CASSPTMENTEAFF.